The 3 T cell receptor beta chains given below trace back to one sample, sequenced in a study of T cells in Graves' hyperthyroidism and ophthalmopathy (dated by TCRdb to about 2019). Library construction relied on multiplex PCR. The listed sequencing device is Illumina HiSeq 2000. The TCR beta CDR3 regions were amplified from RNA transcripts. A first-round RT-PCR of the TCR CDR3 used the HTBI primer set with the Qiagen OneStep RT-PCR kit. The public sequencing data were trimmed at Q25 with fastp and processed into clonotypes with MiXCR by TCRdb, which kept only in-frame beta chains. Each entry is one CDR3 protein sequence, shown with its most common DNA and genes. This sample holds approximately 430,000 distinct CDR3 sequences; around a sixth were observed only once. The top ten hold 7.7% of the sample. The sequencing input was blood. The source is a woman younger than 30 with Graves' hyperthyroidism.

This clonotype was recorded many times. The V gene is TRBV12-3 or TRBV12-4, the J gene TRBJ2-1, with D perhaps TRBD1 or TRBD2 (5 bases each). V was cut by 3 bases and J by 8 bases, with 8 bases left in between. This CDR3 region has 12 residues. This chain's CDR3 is CASSFGTDEQFF. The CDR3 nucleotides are TGTGCCAGCAGTTTTGGGACGGATGAGCAGTTCTTC.

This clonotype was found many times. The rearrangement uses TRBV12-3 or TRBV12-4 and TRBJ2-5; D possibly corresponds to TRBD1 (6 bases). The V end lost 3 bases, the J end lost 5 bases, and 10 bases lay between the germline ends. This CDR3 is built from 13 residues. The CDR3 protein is CASSFKGVETQYF. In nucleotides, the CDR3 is TGTGCCAGCAGTTTTAAGGGGGTGGAGACCCAGTACTTC.

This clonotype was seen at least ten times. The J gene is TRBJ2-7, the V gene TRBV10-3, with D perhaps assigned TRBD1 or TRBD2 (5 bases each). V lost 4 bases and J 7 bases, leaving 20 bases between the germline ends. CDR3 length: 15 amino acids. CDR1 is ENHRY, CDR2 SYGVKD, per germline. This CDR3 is CAISGRVGGMREQYF. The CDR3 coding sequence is TGTGCCATCAGTGGTCGGGTTGGGGGAATGAGGGAGCAGTACTTC.